This TCR beta chain originates from a study of blood T cell repertoires in COVID-19 (TCRdb year 2020). A note on the overall study: The collaborator samples originated in the United States, Italy and Spain and spanned the acute and convalescent phases of COVID-19. The prospective study material was composed of cDNA or gDNA derived from T cells, B-cell-depleted T cells, or PBMCs. Deeply sampled blood TCRbeta repertoires from subjects exposed to, actively infected with, or recovered from COVID-19 were included in the dataset. The repertoires were made available in a free public database intended to serve as a resource for research on the immune response to SARS-CoV-2. The samples were drawn from the first 160 participants of the ongoing ImmuneRACE study and from 1,254 subjects provided by 6 global collaborators. A de-identified subject ID, COVID-19 status, age in years and sex were almost always included in the sample metadata. Where HLA class I and class II types were available, the types were taken from metadata supplied by the sample provider, not from assay-based typing.

Broad study findings and their caveats: The amount of clinical and demographic metadata varied by source and participant and was provided uncurated.

Participants in the prospective study were aged about 18 to 95 years, lived in 20 to 30 United States geographic areas, and enrolled through a virtual design. To assign participants to cohorts, the prospective study relied on clinical history that participants themselves reported in a screening survey and a study questionnaire. ImmuneRACE Cohort 3 recovered participants were defined by two consecutive negative NP/OP PCR tests, healthcare professional clearance, or symptom resolution. In the prospective study, whole blood, serum and a nasopharyngeal or oropharyngeal swab were collected from each participant by mobile phlebotomists. Participants in the prospective study had the option to provide additional blood draws and questionnaires over a 2-month period. Before DNA extraction, prospective study blood samples were shipped either frozen or at room temperature. This clone was detected only once. No antigen is known for it. Base qualities are missing; no much larger clone stands one base away.

The junction shows trimming of 5 bases on V and 0 bases on J, plus 5 bases between the germline ends. CDR3 length: 13 amino acids, cysteine to phenylalanine. The sequence is cut down to CDR3 DNA, 39 bases in frame from base 1. CDR1 SEHNR and CDR2 FQNEAQ were looked up in the germline V gene (reference sequence). The immunoSEQ Assay, a bias-controlled multiplex PCR, was used to amplify TCRbeta CDR3 regions from genomic DNA. Concerning the study's data processing: Within the assay, amplification of reference gene primers was used to estimate how many nucleated cells each sample contained. Sequence reads were collapsed and filtered to measure the absolute abundance of every unique TCRbeta CDR3 rearrangement. For each sample, productive Simpson clonality was calculated as the square root of Simpson's diversity index across productive rearrangements. The clones in this table, taken by TCRdb from immuneACCESS, are in-frame only. Not every clone is retained; where verified, under half of the shortfall comes from an unresolved V gene, and the cause of the rest is unknown. V and J calls and clone size follow that table, whereas D and trimming were derived from the DNA. The sample profile shows about 320,000 clones; roughly 90% of them were found once. The top ten constitute approximately 5.5% of the sample.

The sequence was collected from a man aged 60 to 69 who had recovered from COVID-19. The source material was PBMCs or T cells enriched from blood (not recorded which). The sequence joins TRBV7-9 to TRBJ1-3; the D gene cannot be named for sure. The CDR3 in this case is CASSVYSGNTIYF. The nucleotides read TGTGCCAGCAGCGTCTACTCTGGAAACACCATATATTTT.